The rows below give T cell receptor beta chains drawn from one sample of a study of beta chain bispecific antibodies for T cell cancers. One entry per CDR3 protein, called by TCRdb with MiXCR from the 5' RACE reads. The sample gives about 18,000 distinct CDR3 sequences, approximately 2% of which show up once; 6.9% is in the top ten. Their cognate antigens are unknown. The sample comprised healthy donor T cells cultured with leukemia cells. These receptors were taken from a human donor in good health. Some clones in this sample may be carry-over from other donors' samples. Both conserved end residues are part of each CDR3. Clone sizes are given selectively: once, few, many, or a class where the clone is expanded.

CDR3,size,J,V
CASSLDGPWDGYTF,many,TRBJ1-2,TRBV11-2
CASEPEQGSSTEAFF,many,TRBJ1-1,TRBV27
CASSGDRKRVPGELFF,many,TRBJ2-2,TRBV3-1
CATTNWASGELFF,many,TRBJ2-2,TRBV6-5
CASSPIGQYSNQPQHF,few,TRBJ1-5,TRBV6-1
CASSFIQGATEAFF,many,TRBJ1-1,TRBV7-6
CASSFRQGADTQYF,medium-sized,TRBJ2-3,TRBV3-1
CASSDSPTQYF,many,TRBJ2-3,TRBV10-2
CASSIRGQNVDQPQHF,many,TRBJ1-5,TRBV19
CASSSPENIQYF,many,TRBJ2-4,TRBV7-9
CASSSGTISTDTQYF,many,TRBJ2-3,TRBV11-2
CASSAGLRVVTNEKLFF,many,TRBJ1-4,TRBV19
CASSSLALAGGSDTQYF,-,TRBJ2-3,TRBV5-4
CSATRIRGTEPQHF,many,TRBJ1-5,TRBV20-1
CASSFTRDTSYEQYF,many,TRBJ2-7,TRBV6-6
CASKVAGGLVTGELFF,many,TRBJ2-2,TRBV2
CASSQVRGANSPLHF,-,TRBJ1-6,TRBV4-2
CASSLGAGHEQYF,few,TRBJ2-7,TRBV28
CASSLDRTLGYGYTF,many,TRBJ1-2,TRBV6-1
CASRRQGAGNSNQPQHF,many,TRBJ1-5,TRBV6-5
CASSETLGNYGYTF,many,TRBJ1-2,TRBV6-1
CASTAWEANTEAFF,-,TRBJ1-1,TRBV19
CASIHDRGAIEQYF,many,TRBJ2-7,TRBV27
CASSPRVGGAGETQYF,many,TRBJ2-5,TRBV3-1
CSARARDRGLVDTGELFF,many,TRBJ2-2,TRBV20-1
CASSREYGPLSGNTIYF,many,TRBJ1-3,TRBV3-1
CASNGGVEEQYF,many,TRBJ2-7,TRBV2
CSVGLGLAGGREFF,many,TRBJ2-1,TRBV29-1
CASSWAANQPQHF,many,TRBJ1-5,TRBV27
CASSKGTGYNEQFF,many,TRBJ2-1,TRBV9
CASSESGGSYEQYF,many,TRBJ2-7,TRBV25-1
CASSREGGQETQYF,many,TRBJ2-5,TRBV9
CASEDGQGLGDEQFF,many,TRBJ2-1,TRBV4-1
CSAKDRHKPQHF,many,TRBJ1-5,TRBV20-1
CSAPGGGSYNEQFF,medium-sized,TRBJ2-1,TRBV20-1
CASRLTGGNSPLHF,many,TRBJ1-6,TRBV27
CASSSSGGALGEQFF,few,TRBJ2-1,TRBV12-3/TRBV12-4